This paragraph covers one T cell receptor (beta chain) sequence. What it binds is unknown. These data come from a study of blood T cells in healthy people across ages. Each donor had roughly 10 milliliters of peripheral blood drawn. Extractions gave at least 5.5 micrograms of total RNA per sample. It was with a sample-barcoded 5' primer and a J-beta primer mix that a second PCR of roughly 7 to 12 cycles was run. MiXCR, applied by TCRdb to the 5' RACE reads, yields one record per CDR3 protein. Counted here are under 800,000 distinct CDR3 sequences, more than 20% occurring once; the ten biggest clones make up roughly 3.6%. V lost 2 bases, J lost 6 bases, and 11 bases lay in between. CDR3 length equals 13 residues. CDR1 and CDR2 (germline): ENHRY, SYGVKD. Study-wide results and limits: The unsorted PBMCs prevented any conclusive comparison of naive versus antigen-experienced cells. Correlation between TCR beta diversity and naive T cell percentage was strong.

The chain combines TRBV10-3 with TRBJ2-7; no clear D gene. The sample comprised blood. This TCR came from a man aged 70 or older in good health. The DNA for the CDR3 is TGTGCCATCAGTGAGAGACCCCGCGTCGAGCAGTACTTC. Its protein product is CAISERPRVEQYF.